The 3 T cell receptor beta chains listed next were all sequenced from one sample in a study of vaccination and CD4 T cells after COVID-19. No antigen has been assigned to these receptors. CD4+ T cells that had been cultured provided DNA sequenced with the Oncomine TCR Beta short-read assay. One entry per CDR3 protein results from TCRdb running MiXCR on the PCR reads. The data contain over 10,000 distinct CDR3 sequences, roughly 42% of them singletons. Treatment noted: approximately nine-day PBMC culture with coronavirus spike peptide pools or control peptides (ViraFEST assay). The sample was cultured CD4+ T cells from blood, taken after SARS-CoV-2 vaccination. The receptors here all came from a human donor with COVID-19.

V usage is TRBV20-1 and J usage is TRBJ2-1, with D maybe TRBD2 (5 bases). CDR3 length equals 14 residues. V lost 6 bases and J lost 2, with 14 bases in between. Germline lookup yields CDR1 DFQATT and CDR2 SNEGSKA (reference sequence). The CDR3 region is CSARGQTPYNEQFF. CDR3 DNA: TGCAGTGCCCGGGGTCAGACTCCCTACAATGAGCAGTTCTTC.

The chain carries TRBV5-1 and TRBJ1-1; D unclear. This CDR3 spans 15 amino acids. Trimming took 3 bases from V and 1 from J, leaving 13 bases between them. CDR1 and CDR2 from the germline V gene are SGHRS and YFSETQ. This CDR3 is CASSSDSYGNTEAFF. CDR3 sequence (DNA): TGCGCCAGCAGCTCGGACTCGTACGGGAACACTGAAGCTTTCTTT.

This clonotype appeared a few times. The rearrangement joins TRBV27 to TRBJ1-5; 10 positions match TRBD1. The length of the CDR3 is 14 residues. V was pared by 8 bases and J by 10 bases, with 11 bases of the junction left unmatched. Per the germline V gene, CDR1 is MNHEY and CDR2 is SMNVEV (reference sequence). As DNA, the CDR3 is TGTGCCAGCTCAACCGGGACAGGGGTTCAACCCCAGCATTTT. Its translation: CASSTGTGVQPQHF.